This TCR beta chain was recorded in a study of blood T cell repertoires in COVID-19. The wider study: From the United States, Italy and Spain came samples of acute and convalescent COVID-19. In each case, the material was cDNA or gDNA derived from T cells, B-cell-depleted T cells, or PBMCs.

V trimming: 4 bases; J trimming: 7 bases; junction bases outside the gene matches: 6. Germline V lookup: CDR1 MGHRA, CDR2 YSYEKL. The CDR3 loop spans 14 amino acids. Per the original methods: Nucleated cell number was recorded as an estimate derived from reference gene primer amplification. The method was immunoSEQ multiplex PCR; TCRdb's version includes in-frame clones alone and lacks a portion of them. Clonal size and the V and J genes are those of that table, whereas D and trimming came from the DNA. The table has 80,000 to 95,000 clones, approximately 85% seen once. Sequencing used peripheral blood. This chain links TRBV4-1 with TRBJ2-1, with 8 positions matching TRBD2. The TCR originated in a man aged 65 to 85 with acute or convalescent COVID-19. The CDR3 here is CASSPRTSSNEQFF. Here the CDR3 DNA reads TGCGCCAGCAGCCCCCGGACTAGCTCTAATGAGCAGTTCTTC.